This entry describes one T cell receptor (beta chain). The target antigen is unknown. This sample was taken from a study of blood T cells in healthy people across ages. Study-level points and caveats: Per million T cells, TCR beta diversity dropped roughly linearly as age increased. Estimated diversity, derived from one million T cells, was regarded as an underestimate.

A second PCR of 7 to 11 cycles used a sample-barcoded 5' primer and a J-beta primer mix. Every sample produced at least 2.5 million CDR3-containing paired-end reads. A single record per CDR3 protein comes from TCRdb applying MiXCR to the 5' RACE reads. Of about 1.7 million distinct CDR3 sequences listed, 25% to 30% were seen once; the top ten hold 6.5% to 8.5%. Roughly 10 milliliters of peripheral blood were drawn from each donor. Germline-derived CDR1 and CDR2 are SNHLY and FYNNEI. V lost 6 bases and J 7 bases, leaving 19 bases between the germline ends. CDR3 length: 15 residues. Sequencing was carried out using blood. This TCR was recovered from a woman in her 30s in good health. The rearrangement joins TRBV2 to TRBJ1-5; perhaps TRBD1 as D (5 bases). CDR3 sequence (DNA): TGTGCCAGCAGGGACCGACCGGGACTGGGCCAGCCCCAGCATTTT. Amino acid sequence: CASRDRPGLGQPQHF.